Each of the 8 T cell receptor beta chains below was sequenced from the same sample in a study of T cell repertoires in cytomegalovirus infection. One entry per CDR3 protein results from TCRdb running MiXCR on the reads. The table lists approximately 700,000 distinct CDR3 sequences, approximately 40% of them singletons. Sequenced input: PBMCs. The receptors originated from a human donor in good health (CMV status not recorded). Some clones in this sample may be carry-over from other donors' samples.

This clonotype was counted at least ten times. A much bigger clone sits one base away, suggesting this may be a read error. The chain links TRBV7-9 to TRBJ1-5; D remains ambiguous. Germline assignment: CDR1 SEHNR and CDR2 FQNEAQ (reference sequence). Trimming stripped 1 base from V and 5 bases from J, with 3 bases between. CDR3 length equals 12 residues. CDR3 DNA: TGTGCCAGCAGCTTAGGCCATCAGCCCCAGCATTTT. It translates to CASSLGHQPQHF.

CDR3 nucleotide sequence: TGTGCCAGCAGTGGACCGATACCGGGACAAGTCTACGAGCAGTACTTC. Translating gives CASSGPIPGQVYEQYF. The genes are TRBV25-1 and TRBJ2-7; a weak D match, TRBD1 (6 bases). The CDR3 is 16 residues long. Trimming took off 4 bases at V and 3 bases at J, with 19 bases between the two ends. CDR1 is MGHDK, CDR2 SYGVNS, per germline.

The chain carries TRBV18 and TRBJ1-5, with TRBD1 as a possible D gene (6 bases). V was pared by 1 base and J by 4 bases, with 11 bases between. The CDR3 has 15 residues. Per the germline V gene, CDR1 is KGHSH and CDR2 is LQKENI. This chain's CDR3 is CASSPLGGPNQPQHF. The CDR3 nucleotides read TGTGCCAGCTCACCACTCGGGGGCCCAAATCAGCCCCAGCATTTT.

Comment on this clonotype: Here the CDR3 omits its conserved ending phenylalanine or tryptophan, so a read error is the likely source. This chain uses TRBV28 with TRBJ2-7; D gene unclear. CDR3 length equals 12 residues. Trimming took 6 bases from V and 0 from J, leaving 6 bases between them. Germline V lookup: CDR1 MDHEN, CDR2 SYDVKM. The CDR3 loop reads CASSLSSYEQYC. The DNA for the CDR3 is TGTGCCAGCAGCTTGAGCTCCTACGAGCAGTACTGC.

This clonotype appeared a few times. This rearrangement joins TRBV24-1 to TRBJ2-1; D uncertain. V was trimmed by 5 bases and J by 0 bases, leaving 13 bases between them. CDR1 is KGHDR, CDR2 SFDVKD, per germline. The CDR3 consists of 16 residues. Here the CDR3 DNA reads TGTGCCACCAGTGCCAAGGGCCTAGGCTCCTACAATGAGCAGTTCTTC. Its translation is CATSAKGLGSYNEQFF.

This clonotype was seen a handful of times. The chain links TRBV20-1 to TRBJ1-6; D is unresolved. Germline CDR1 DFQATT, CDR2 SNEGSKA (reference sequence). The length of the CDR3 is 16 residues. V lost 3 bases and J 0 bases, leaving 12 bases between the germline ends. CDR3 loop: CSASLGGSSYNSPLHF. DNA for the CDR3: TGCAGTGCTAGCCTAGGCGGGAGCTCCTATAATTCACCCCTCCACTTT.

This clonotype has just a few counts. The gene calls are TRBV11-2 and TRBJ2-1; D is unclear. From germline, CDR1 is SGHAT and CDR2 FQNNGV. Trimming took 5 bases from V and 0 from J, leaving 11 bases between them. This CDR3 comprises 15 residues. The CDR3 nucleotides are TGTGCCAGCAGCCCAGGCATTAGCTCCTACAATGAGCAGTTCTTC. Encoded protein: CASSPGISSYNEQFF. Full variable domain (outside the CDR3, taken from reference TRBV11-2 and TRBJ2-1): EAGVAQSPRYKIIEKRQSVAFWCNPISGHATLYWYQQILGQGPKLLIQFQNNGVVDDSQLPKDRFSAERLKGVDSTLKIQPAKLEDSAVYLCASSPGISSYNEQFFGPGTRLTVL.

The chain joins TRBV28 to TRBJ2-3, with 11 bases aligning to TRBD2. The germline V gene has CDR1 MDHEN and CDR2 SYDVKM. The J segment lost 4 bases and the V segment lost 6 bases, leaving 9 bases of the junction unmatched. This CDR3 has 16 residues. CDR3 sequence (DNA): TGTGCCAGCAGGATAAAACTAGCGGGAGCAGCAGATACGCAGTATTTT. As protein: CASRIKLAGAADTQYF.